One and the same sample provided the 25 T cell receptor beta chains below, sequenced in a study of Ad26.COV2.S vaccination and SARS-CoV-2 variants. The treatment denotes: roughly 18 received Ad26.COV2.S at low or high dose, single or two shots; about 5 received placebo; per-sample allocation not given. It was on day 63 after the first vaccine or placebo injection that samples were taken. The repertoire was sequenced with immunoSEQ multiplex PCR; TCRdb's copy has only in-frame clones and lacks some. The profile covers over 350,000 clones, with less than 90% appearing a single time and 3.5% taken by the ten largest. The material sequenced was peripheral blood, taken in a trial of Ad26.COV2.S vaccine versus placebo. The receptor source for this set is a person aged 18 to 65 who received the Ad26.COV2.S COVID-19 vaccine or a placebo.

The gene calls are TRBV6-5 and TRBJ2-2; D unresolved. Trimming cost V 6 bases and J 6 bases, with 11 bases left between them. CDR3 length equals 13 residues. Germline CDR1 reads MNHEY; CDR2 reads SVGAGI. CDR3 residues: CASSLVGSGELFF. In DNA form, the CDR3 reads TGTGCCAGCAGCCTCGTGGGCTCCGGGGAGCTGTTTTTT.

Turning to this clone: Other DNA sequences within the sample encode an identical CDR3. The chain couples TRBV14 to TRBJ2-5; no firm D call. Germline lookup yields CDR1 SGHDN and CDR2 FVKESK. Between the trimmed V and J ends, which lost 0 bases and 3 bases, there was a span of 5 bases. There are 13 residues in the CDR3. CDR3 DNA sequence: TGTGCCAGCAGCCAAGATCTCGAAGAGACCCAGTACTTC. This encodes CASSQDLEETQYF.

The CDR3 coding sequence is TGTGCCAGCAGTGGACAGACCAACTATGGCTACACCTTC. It specifies CASSGQTNYGYTF. V is TRBV5-4 and J is TRBJ1-2, with a possible D match to TRBD1 (6 bases). CDR1 is SGHNT, CDR2 YYREEE, per germline (reference sequence). The ends were cut back, 5 bases at V and 2 bases at J, with 10 bases in the middle. The CDR3 is 13 residues long.

This clone has only one observation. The chain joins TRBV10-3 to TRBJ1-1; 7 bases are shared with TRBD1. Germline CDR1 and CDR2: ENHRY and SYGVKD. V trimming: 6 bases; J trimming: 1 base; junction bases outside the gene matches: 2. This CDR3 region has 13 residues. CDR3 coding DNA: TGTGCCATCAGGGGGGACAGGAACACTGAAGCTTTCTTT. This encodes CAIRGDRNTEAFF.

The chain links TRBV4-1 to TRBJ1-2; 7 nucleotides match TRBD1. Trimming took 4 bases from V and 7 from J; bases not matched to a gene: 9. Germline V CDR1 and CDR2: MGHRA, YSYEKL. This CDR3 is built from 14 residues. CDR3 coding DNA: TGCGCCAGCAGCCCGGGACAGAGTTCAGGTGGCTACACCTTC. Its translation is CASSPGQSSGGYTF.

The chain has TRBV19 and TRBJ2-3, with 8 bases aligning to TRBD2. Germline trimming cut 5 bases from V and 4 bases from J; bases unmatched to any gene: 11. This CDR3 is built from 16 residues. Per germline, CDR1 LNHDA and CDR2 SQIVND (reference sequence). The CDR3 loop reads CASSLSDGGAADTQYF. CDR3 bases: TGTGCCAGTAGTCTTAGTGACGGGGGGGCGGCAGATACGCAGTATTTT.

The rearrangement joins TRBV30 to TRBJ2-1, with 9 bases lining up with TRBD1. With 7 bases clipped from V and 4 bases from J, the junction kept 8 bases outside the gene matches. Looked up from germline, CDR1 is GTSNPN and CDR2 is SVGIG (reference sequence). CDR3 length equals 14 residues. The DNA of the CDR3 is TGTGCCTCTGCACCGGGACAGGGTTACAATGAGCAGTTCTTC. Its translation: CASAPGQGYNEQFF.

This chain links TRBV6-1 with TRBJ1-5; possibly TRBD1 for D (6 bases). The germline V and J ends were trimmed by 4 bases and 4 bases, with 26 bases remaining between them. The CDR3 covers 19 residues. Germline assignment: CDR1 MNHNS and CDR2 SASEGT. The CDR3 bases are TGTGCCAGCAGTGCTACCCCACAGGATGTTTGGGACACAAATCAGCCCCAGCATTTT. It translates to CASSATPQDVWDTNQPQHF.

This clone has more than one count but fewer than ten. The V gene is TRBV3-1 (or the pseudogene TRBV3-2), the J gene TRBJ2-5, with 8 positions matching TRBD2. The CDR3 consists of 17 residues. Trimming removed 4 bases from V and 2 bases from J; junction bases left unmatched: 12. The germline V gene encodes CDR1 LGHDT and CDR2 YNNKEL (reference sequence). The CDR3 region has the DNA TGTGCCAGCAGCCCCAGCGGGGGAACGGGGGGGCAAGAGACCCAGTACTTC. It encodes CASSPSGGTGGQETQYF.

The sample holds one count of this clone. The sample contains more than one DNA sequence encoding this CDR3. This chain uses TRBV12-3 or TRBV12-4 with TRBJ1-1; maybe TRBD1 (5 bases). The CDR3 runs to 13 residues. Trimming removed 2 bases from V and 3 bases from J, with 7 bases in between. CDR3 coding DNA: TGTGCCAGCAGTTTACCAGGGTACACTGAAGCTTTCTTT. Amino acids: CASSLPGYTEAFF.

CDR3 nucleotides: TGTGCCAGCAGCTTATCCGTGGGGGGGCGCGGAAATGAGCAGTTCTTC. Translated, it gives CASSLSVGGRGNEQFF. The J gene is TRBJ2-1, the V gene TRBV11-3; weak D call: TRBD2 (7 bases). Looked up from germline, CDR1 is SGHNT and CDR2 is YENEEA. The CDR3 has 16 amino acids. Trimming removed 2 bases from V and 7 bases from J, with 18 bases in between.

This chain uses TRBV25-1 with TRBJ1-2, with D possibly matching TRBD1 (5 bases). V was pared by 4 bases and J by 4 bases, with 19 bases between. Germline V gene sequence: CDR1 MGHDK, CDR2 SYGVNS. This CDR3 has 16 amino acids. CDR3 nucleotide sequence: TGTGCCAGCAGTGCGGGGCTGGCAGATGGATTCTATGGCTACACCTTC. Translation: CASSAGLADGFYGYTF.

V and J are TRBV2 and TRBJ1-2, with TRBD1 as a possible D gene (6 bases). V shed 2 bases and J shed 5 bases, with 12 bases lying between them. The germline CDR1 and CDR2 sequences are SNHLY and FYNNEI. This CDR3 is built from 14 residues. The CDR3 loop reads CASSEQGMVYGYTF. CDR3 in DNA: TGTGCCAGCAGTGAACAGGGGATGGTTTATGGCTACACCTTC.

Points on this clone: Additional DNA sequences in this sample encode the identical CDR3. The V gene is TRBV5-1, the J gene TRBJ2-5; D unresolved. This CDR3 comprises 11 residues. Deletions cut 2 bases from V and 4 bases from J, with 3 bases between. From germline, CDR1 is SGHRS and CDR2 YFSETQ. For the CDR3, the DNA is TGCGCCAGCAGCTTTGCAGAGACCCAGTACTTC. It translates to CASSFAETQYF.

The chain recombines TRBV3-1 (or the pseudogene TRBV3-2) with TRBJ2-7; maybe TRBD2 (6 bases). The CDR3 length is 14 residues. Germline loops: CDR1 LGHDT, CDR2 YNNKEL (reference sequence). V shed 4 bases and J shed 2 bases, with 12 bases lying between them. The CDR3 loop is CASSRRGLPYEQYF. CDR3 bases: TGTGCCAGCAGCCGGCGGGGACTGCCCTACGAGCAGTACTTC.

The chain carries TRBV5-1 and TRBJ2-5; TRBD1 aligns across 8 bases. J lost 4 bases, V lost 4 bases, and 6 bases had no gene match. Germline assignment: CDR1 SGHRS and CDR2 YFSETQ. The CDR3 is 14 amino acids. CDR3 residues: CASSIGQGRETQYF. The DNA for the CDR3 is TGCGCCAGCAGCATAGGACAGGGACGAGAGACCCAGTACTTC.

CDR3 sequence: CATSIREWYEQYF. CDR3 nucleotides: TGTGCCACCAGTATACGGGAGTGGTACGAGCAGTACTTC. The chain is built from TRBV24-1 and TRBJ2-7; tentatively, D is TRBD2 (6 bases). The CDR3 covers 13 residues. CDR1 is KGHDR and CDR2 is SFDVKD in the germline V gene. V dropped 6 bases and J dropped 4 bases, with 12 bases sitting between them.

In its sample, this clone was seen once. This chain connects TRBV2 to TRBJ1-2; no firm D call. V was clipped by 3 bases and J by 4 bases, with 3 bases between them. Germline assignment: CDR1 SNHLY and CDR2 FYNNEI. The CDR3 contains 11 residues. CDR3 sequence reads: CASSEFYGYTF. In nucleotides, the CDR3 is TGTGCCAGCAGTGAGTTCTATGGCTACACCTTC.

This chain joins TRBV6-5 and TRBJ1-6, with unresolved D. The CDR3 is made up of 16 amino acids. From germline, CDR1 is MNHEY and CDR2 SVGAGI. The V gene lost 1 base and the J gene lost 9 bases, with 16 bases spanning the gap. The DNA for the CDR3 is TGTGCCAGCAGTTACTTGGGGTCTACTATTGCTTCACCCCTCCACTTT. Its translation is CASSYLGSTIASPLHF.

This clone has a single count. This chain uses TRBV5-1 with TRBJ1-3, with TRBD1 matching over 9 bases. Looked up from germline, CDR1 is SGHRS and CDR2 is YFSETQ. The CDR3 contains 20 residues. V dropped 0 bases and J dropped 0; count of bases not matched to a gene: 13. CDR3 coding DNA: TGCGCCAGCAGCTTGGACTGGACAGGGGTTCGGAGGAACTCTGGAAACACCATATATTTT. It is translated as CASSLDWTGVRRNSGNTIYF.

CDR3 region: CASSSADREDNYGYTF. CDR3 sequence (DNA): TGTGCCAGCAGCTCCGCTGACAGGGAAGATAACTATGGCTACACCTTC. The chain links TRBV7-9 to TRBJ1-2; 7 bases align to TRBD1. The CDR3 runs to 16 residues. V was pared by 4 bases and J by 1 base, with 9 bases of the junction left unmatched. Per the germline V gene, CDR1 is SEHNR and CDR2 is FQNEAQ (reference sequence).

The V call is TRBV9, the J call TRBJ1-3; D remains ambiguous. The V gene's germline CDR1 is SGDLS and CDR2 YYNGEE. There are 17 residues in the CDR3. The V gene lost 3 bases and the J gene lost 1 base, with 17 bases spanning the gap. This chain's CDR3 is CASSGPNTYRSGNTIYF. CDR3 in DNA: TGTGCCAGCAGCGGCCCCAACACCTACCGTTCTGGAAACACCATATATTTT. Together with reference TRBV9 and TRBJ1-3, the CDR3 gives the full variable domain: DSGVTQTPKHLITATGQRVTLRCSPRSGDLSVYWYQQSLDQGLQFLIQYYNGEERAKGNILERFSAQQFPDLHSELNLSSLELGDSALYFCASSGPNTYRSGNTIYFGEGSWLTVV.

The V and J genes are TRBV6-5 and TRBJ1-2; 9 bases fit TRBD1. V lost 4 bases to trimming and J lost 6 bases; unmatched junction nucleotides: 12. The CDR3 consists of 16 residues. The germline V gene encodes CDR1 MNHEY and CDR2 SVGAGI. The CDR3 DNA is TGTGCCAGCAGTTCTACCAGACAGGGGGGGACGGATGGCTACACCTTC. Protein product: CASSSTRQGGTDGYTF.

The chain has TRBV18 and TRBJ1-2; 8 bases are a match to TRBD1. V was clipped by 3 bases and J by 7 bases; unmatched bases: 4. CDR1 and CDR2 from the germline V gene are KGHSH and LQKENI. This CDR3 is 13 amino acids long. This chain's CDR3 is CASSPDRVFGYTF. CDR3 nucleotides: TGTGCCAGCTCACCGGACAGGGTGTTTGGCTACACCTTC.

The chain employs TRBV7-6 and TRBJ1-1, with a weak D call TRBD1 (6 bases). The CDR3 totals 19 residues. Trimming stripped 0 bases from V and 1 base from J, with 21 bases between. Germline V CDR1 and CDR2: SGHVS, FNYEAQ. The chain's CDR3 is CASSLARELYGGPNTEAFF. Written as DNA, the CDR3 is TGTGCCAGCAGCTTAGCGAGGGAACTGTATGGGGGGCCGAACACTGAAGCTTTCTTT.